The entry below gives a single T cell receptor (beta chain) sequence along with its context. Its specificity is unknown. CDR1 is SEHNR, CDR2 FQNEAQ, per germline (reference sequence). The CDR3 covers 14 residues. The V and J ends lost 8 bases and 5 bases respectively, with 19 bases between them. This sample stems from a study of cytomegalovirus exposure and HLA in healthy donors. Findings and caveats of the study: Previous analysis showed most TCR beta V segments were productive about 87% or about 30% of the time. A later analysis found TCR association rates differed by HLA locus, highest for DRB1 and lowest for HLA-C. Among TCR beta chains of equal frequency, HLA-associated ones were more clonally expanded in a later analysis.

PCR involved 60 Vbeta and 13 Jbeta primers. Generated by immunoSEQ multiplex PCR, the TCRdb table keeps only in-frame clones and is missing some. The sample has about 190,000 clones, about 83% seen once; the top ten hold 1.7%. What was sequenced was PBMCs. This TCR derives from a man in his forties in good health and CMV-seropositive. The V gene is TRBV7-9, the J gene TRBJ2-7, with D possibly TRBD1 on 6 matching bases. The CDR3 sequence: CASGVTGFLNEQYF. CDR3 coding DNA: TGTGCCAGCGGCGTCACAGGGTTTCTCAACGAGCAGTACTTC.